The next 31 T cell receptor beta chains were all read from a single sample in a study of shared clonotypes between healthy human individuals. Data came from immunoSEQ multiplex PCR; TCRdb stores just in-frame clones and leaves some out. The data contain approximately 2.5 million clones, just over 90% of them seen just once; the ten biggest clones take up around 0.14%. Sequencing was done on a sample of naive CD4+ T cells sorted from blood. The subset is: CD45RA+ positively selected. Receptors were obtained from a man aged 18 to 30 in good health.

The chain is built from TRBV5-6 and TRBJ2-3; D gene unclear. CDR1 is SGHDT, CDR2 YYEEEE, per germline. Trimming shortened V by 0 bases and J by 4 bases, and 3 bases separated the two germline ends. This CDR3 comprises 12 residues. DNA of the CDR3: TGTGCCAGCAGCTTGGAGCCAGATACGCAGTATTTT. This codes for CASSLEPDTQYF.

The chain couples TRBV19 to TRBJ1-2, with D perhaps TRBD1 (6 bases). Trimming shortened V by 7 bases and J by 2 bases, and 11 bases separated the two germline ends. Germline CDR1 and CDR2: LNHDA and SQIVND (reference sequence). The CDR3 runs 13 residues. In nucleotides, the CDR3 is TGTGCCAGTACCGGACAGCTGAACTATGGCTACACCTTC. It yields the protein CASTGQLNYGYTF.

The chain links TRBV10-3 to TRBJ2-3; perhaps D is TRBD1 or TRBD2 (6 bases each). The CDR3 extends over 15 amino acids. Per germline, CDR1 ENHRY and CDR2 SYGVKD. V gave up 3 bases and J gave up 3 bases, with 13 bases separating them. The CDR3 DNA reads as TGTGCCATCAGTGAAGGGGGGCGAGGTACAGATACGCAGTATTTT. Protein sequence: CAISEGGRGTDTQYF.

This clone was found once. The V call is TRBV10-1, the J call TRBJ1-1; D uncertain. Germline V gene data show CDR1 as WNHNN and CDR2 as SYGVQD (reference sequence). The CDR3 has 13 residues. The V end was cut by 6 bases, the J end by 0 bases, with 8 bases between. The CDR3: CASRLTMNTEAFF. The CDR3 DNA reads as TGCGCCAGCAGACTGACCATGAACACTGAAGCTTTCTTT.

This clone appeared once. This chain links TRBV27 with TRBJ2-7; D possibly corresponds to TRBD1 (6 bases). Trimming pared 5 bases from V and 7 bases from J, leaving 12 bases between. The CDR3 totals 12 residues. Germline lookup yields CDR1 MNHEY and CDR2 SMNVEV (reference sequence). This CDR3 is CASSPLRGEQYF. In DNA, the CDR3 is TGTGCCAGCAGTCCCCTGAGGGGGGAGCAGTACTTC.

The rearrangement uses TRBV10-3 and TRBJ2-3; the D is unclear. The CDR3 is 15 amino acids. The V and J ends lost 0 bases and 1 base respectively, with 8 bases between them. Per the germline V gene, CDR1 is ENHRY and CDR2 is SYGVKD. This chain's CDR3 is CAISESNAGTDTQYF. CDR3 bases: TGTGCCATCAGTGAGTCGAATGCCGGCACAGATACGCAGTATTTT.

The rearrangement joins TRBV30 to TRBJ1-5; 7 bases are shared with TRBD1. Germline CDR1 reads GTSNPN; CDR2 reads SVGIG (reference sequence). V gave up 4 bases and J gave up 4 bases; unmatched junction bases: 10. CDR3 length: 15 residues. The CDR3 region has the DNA TGTGCCTGGACCCTAGGGGGCAGCTCTAATCAGCCCCAGCATTTT. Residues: CAWTLGGSSNQPQHF.

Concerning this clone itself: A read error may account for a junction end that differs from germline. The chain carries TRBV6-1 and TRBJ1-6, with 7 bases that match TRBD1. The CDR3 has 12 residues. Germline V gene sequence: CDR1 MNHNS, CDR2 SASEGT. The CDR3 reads CASSERVRGIYF. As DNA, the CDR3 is TGTGCCAGCAGTGAAAGGGTCAGGGGGATTTACTTT.

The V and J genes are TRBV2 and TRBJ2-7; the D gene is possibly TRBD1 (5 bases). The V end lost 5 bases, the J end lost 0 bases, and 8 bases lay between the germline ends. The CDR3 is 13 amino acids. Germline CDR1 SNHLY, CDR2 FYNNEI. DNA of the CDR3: TGTGCCAGCAGTTTCAGGGACTCCTACGAGCAGTACTTC. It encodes CASSFRDSYEQYF.

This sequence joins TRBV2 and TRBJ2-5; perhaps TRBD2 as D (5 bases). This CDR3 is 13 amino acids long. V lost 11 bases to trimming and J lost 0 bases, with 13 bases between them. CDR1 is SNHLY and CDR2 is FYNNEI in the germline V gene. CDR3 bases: TGTGCCTGTCATTTAGCGAACCAAGAGACCCAGTACTTC. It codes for CACHLANQETQYF.

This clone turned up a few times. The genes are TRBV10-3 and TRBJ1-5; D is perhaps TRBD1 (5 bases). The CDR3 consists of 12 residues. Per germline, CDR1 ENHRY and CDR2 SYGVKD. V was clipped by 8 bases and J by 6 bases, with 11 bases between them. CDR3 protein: CAIGRGPQPQHF. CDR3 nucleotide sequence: TGTGCCATCGGTCGGGGACCTCAGCCCCAGCATTTT.

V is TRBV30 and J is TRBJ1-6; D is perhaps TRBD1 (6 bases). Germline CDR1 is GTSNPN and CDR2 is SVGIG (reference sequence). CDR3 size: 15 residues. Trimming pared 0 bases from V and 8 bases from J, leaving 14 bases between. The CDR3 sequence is CAWSVIGGGHSPLHF. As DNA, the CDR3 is TGTGCCTGGAGTGTCATTGGAGGGGGACATTCACCCCTCCACTTT. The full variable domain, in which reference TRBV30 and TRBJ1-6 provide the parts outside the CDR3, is SQTIHQWPATLVQPVGSPLSLECTVEGTSNPNLYWYRQAAGRGLQLLFYSVGIGQISSEVPQNLSASRPQDRQFILSSKKLLLSDSGFYLCAWSVIGGGHSPLHFGNGTRLTVT.

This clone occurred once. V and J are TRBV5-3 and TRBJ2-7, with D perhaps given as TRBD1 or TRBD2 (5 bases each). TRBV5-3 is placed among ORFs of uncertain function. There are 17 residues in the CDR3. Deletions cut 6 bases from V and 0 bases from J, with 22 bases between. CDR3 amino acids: CARKPGPGTRSSYEQYF. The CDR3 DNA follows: TGTGCCAGAAAACCAGGACCGGGGACCAGAAGCTCCTACGAGCAGTACTTC.

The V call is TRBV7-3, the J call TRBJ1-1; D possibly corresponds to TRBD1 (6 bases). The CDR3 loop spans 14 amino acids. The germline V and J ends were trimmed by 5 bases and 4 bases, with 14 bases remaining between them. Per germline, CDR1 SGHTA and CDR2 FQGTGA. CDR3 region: CASSKTGTGTEAFF. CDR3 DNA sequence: TGTGCCAGCAGCAAAACAGGGACGGGCACTGAAGCTTTCTTT. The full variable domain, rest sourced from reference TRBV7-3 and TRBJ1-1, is GAGVSQTPSNKVTEKGKYVELRCDPISGHTALYWYRQSLGQGPEFLIYFQGTGAADDSGLPNDRFFAVRPEGSVSTLKIQRTERGDSAVYLCASSKTGTGTEAFFGQGTRLTVV.

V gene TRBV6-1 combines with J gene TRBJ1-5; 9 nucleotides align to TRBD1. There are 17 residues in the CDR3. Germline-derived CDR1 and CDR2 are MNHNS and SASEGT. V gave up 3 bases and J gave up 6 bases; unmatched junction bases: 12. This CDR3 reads CASSDGTGSVGSQPQHF. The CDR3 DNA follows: TGTGCCAGCAGTGACGGGACAGGGAGCGTCGGAAGTCAGCCCCAGCATTTT.

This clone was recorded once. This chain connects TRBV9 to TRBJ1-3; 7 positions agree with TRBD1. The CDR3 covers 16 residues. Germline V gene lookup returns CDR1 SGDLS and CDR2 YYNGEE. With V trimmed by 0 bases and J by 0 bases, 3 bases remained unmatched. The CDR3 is CASSVGTGNSGNTIYF. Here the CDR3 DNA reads TGTGCCAGCAGCGTAGGGACAGGTAACTCTGGAAACACCATATATTTT. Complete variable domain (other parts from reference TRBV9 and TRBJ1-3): DSGVTQTPKHLITATGQRVTLRCSPRSGDLSVYWYQQSLDQGLQFLIQYYNGEERAKGNILERFSAQQFPDLHSELNLSSLELGDSALYFCASSVGTGNSGNTIYFGEGSWLTVV.

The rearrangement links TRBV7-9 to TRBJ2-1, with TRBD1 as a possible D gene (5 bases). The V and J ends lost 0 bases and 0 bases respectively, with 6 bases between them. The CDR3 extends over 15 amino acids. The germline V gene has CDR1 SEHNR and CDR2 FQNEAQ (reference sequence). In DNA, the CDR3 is TGTGCCAGCAGCTTAGCTAGGGGCTCCTACAATGAGCAGTTCTTC. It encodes CASSLARGSYNEQFF.

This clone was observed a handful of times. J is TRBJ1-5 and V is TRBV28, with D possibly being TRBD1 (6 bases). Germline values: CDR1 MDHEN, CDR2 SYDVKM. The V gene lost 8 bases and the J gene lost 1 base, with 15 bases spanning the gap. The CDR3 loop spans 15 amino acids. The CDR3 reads CASLEDGGSNQPQHF. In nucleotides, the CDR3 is TGTGCCAGCCTGGAGGACGGGGGCAGCAATCAGCCCCAGCATTTT.

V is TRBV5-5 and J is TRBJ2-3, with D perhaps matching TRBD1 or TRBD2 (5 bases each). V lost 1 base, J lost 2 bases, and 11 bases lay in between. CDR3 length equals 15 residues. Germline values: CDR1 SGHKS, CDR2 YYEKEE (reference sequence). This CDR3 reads CASSLPGTLTDTQYF. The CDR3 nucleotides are TGTGCCAGCAGCTTGCCCGGGACCCTCACAGATACGCAGTATTTT.

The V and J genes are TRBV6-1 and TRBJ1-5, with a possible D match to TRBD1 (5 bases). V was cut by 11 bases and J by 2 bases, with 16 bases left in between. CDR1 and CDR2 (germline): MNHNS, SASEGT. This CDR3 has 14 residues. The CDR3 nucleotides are TGTGCCGTGCGCAGGGACCCTGGCAATCAGCCCCAGCATTTT. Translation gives CAVRRDPGNQPQHF.

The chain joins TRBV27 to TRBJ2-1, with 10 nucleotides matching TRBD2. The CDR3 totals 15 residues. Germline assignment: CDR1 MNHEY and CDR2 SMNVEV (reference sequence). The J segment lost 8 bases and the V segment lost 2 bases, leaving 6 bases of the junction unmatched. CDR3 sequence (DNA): TGTGCCAGCAGTTTACAGCGGGGGGGCACTTATGAGCAGTTCTTC. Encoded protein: CASSLQRGGTYEQFF.

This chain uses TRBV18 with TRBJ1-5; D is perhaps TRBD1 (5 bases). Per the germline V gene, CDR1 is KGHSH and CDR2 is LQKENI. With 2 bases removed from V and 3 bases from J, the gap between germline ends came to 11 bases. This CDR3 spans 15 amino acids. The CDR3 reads CASSPEAGTNQPQHF. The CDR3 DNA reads TGTGCCAGCTCACCAGAAGCAGGGACCAATCAGCCCCAGCATTTT.

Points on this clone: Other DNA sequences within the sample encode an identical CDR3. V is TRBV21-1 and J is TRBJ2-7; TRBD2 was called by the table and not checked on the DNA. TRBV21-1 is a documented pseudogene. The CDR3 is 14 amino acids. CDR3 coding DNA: TGTGCCAGCAGCAAAGGGGGGGACTCCTACGAGCAGTACTTC. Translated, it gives CASSKGGDSYEQYF.

CDR3 sequence: CAISEAGTGGYEQYF. The CDR3 DNA sequence: TGTGCCATCAGTGAAGCCGGGACAGGGGGCTACGAGCAGTACTTC. This chain connects TRBV10-3 to TRBJ2-7; 11 positions match TRBD1. J lost 3 bases, V lost 3 bases, and 4 bases had no gene match. Per the germline V gene, CDR1 is ENHRY and CDR2 is SYGVKD. CDR3 length: 15 residues.

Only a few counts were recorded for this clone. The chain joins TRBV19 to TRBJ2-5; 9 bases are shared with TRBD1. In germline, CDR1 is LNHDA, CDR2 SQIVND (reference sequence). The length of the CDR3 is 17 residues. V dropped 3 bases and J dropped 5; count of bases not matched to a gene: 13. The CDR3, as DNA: TGTGCCAGTAGTATGTACCCGGGACAGGGAGAGTGGGAGACCCAGTACTTC. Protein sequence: CASSMYPGQGEWETQYF. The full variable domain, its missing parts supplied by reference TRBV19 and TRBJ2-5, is DGGITQSPKYLFRKEGQNVTLSCEQNLNHDAMYWYRQDPGQGLRLIYYSQIVNDFQKGDIAEGYSVSREKKESFPLTVTSAQKNPTAFYLCASSMYPGQGEWETQYFGPGTRLLVL.

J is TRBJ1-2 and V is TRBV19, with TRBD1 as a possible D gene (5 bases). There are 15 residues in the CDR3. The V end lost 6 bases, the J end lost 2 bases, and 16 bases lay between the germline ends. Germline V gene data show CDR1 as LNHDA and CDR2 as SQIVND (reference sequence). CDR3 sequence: CASSRGGGANYGYTF. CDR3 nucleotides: TGTGCCAGTAGCCGCGGGGGAGGGGCGAACTATGGCTACACCTTC.

CDR3 sequence reads: CASSEGTGDEEKLFF. The CDR3, as DNA: TGTGCCAGCAGTGAGGGGACAGGGGATGAGGAAAAACTGTTTTTT. The chain has TRBV2 and TRBJ1-4; 10 bases match TRBD1. The CDR3 sequence is 15 residues long. Germline V gene sequence: CDR1 SNHLY, CDR2 FYNNEI. J was trimmed by 8 bases and V by 3 bases; bases with no gene match: 6. Drawing the rest from reference TRBV2 and TRBJ1-4, the complete variable domain is EPEVTQTPSHQVTQMGQEVILRCVPISNHLYFYWYRQILGQKVEFLVSFYNNEISEKSEIFDDQFSVERPDGSNFTLKIRSTKLEDSAMYFCASSEGTGDEEKLFFGSGTQLSVL.

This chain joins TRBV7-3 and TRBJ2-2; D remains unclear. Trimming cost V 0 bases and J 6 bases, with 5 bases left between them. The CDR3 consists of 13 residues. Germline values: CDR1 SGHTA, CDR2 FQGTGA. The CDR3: CASSLTGAGELFF. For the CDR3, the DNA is TGTGCCAGCAGCTTAACTGGGGCCGGGGAGCTGTTTTTT.

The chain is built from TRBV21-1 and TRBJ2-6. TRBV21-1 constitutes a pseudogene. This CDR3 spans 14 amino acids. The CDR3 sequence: CASSKGGGANVLTF. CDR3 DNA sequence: TGTGCCAGCAGCAAAGGGGGTGGGGCCAACGTCCTGACTTTC.

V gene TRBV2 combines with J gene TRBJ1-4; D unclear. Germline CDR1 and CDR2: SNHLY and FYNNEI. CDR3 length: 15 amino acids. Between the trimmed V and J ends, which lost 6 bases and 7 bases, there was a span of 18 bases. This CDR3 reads CASSPGRPKGEKLFF. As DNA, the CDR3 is TGTGCCAGCAGCCCTGGGAGGCCCAAGGGTGAAAAACTGTTTTTT.

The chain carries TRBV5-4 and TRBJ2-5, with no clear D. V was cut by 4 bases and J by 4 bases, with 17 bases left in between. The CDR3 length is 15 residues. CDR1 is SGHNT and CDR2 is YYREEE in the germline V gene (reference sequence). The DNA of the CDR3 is TGTGCCAGCAGCACCCCAGCCGGAGAAAGAGAGACCCAGTACTTC. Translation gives CASSTPAGERETQYF.